This T cell receptor (beta chain) was sequenced during a study of blood T cell repertoires in COVID-19. Source study methods: Amplification of reference gene primers was used by the study to estimate nucleated cell counts. The repertoire was sequenced with immunoSEQ multiplex PCR; TCRdb's copy has only in-frame clones and lacks some. D and trimming come from the DNA, and the V and J calls and clone size come from that table. The sample holds approximately 88,000 clones, 90% to 95% seen once. CDR1 and CDR2 from the germline V gene are SGDLS and YYNGEE. The CDR3 sequence runs 11 residues, both termini included. This clone was observed a single time. The CDR3 does not close with the conserved phenylalanine or tryptophan, likely indicating a read error. The DNA is omitted, as the CDR3 cannot be located on it reliably, and the CDR3 follows TCRdb's listing.

Sample: peripheral blood. The rearrangement joins TRBV9 to TRBJ1-2; TRBD1, the table's D call, lacks a check against the DNA. The source is a woman aged 45-60 years in a cohort sampled during active COVID-19. The CDR3 spells CASILSGAEGI.